These 11 T cell receptor beta chains were all obtained from the same sample, sequenced in a study of blood T cell repertoires in COVID-19. Assay: immunoSEQ multiplex PCR; the TCRdb copy retains only in-frame clones and omits some. The data show roughly 150,000 clones, with around 80% seen just once and approximately 5.3% held by the top ten. The specimen was PBMCs or T cells enriched from blood (not recorded which). Every receptor here comes from a man aged 65 to 85 who had been exposed to COVID-19.

The chain is built from TRBV18 and TRBJ2-7; 9 bases agree with TRBD1. The CDR3 is 15 amino acids. Germline trimming cut 2 bases from V and 1 base from J; bases unmatched to any gene: 3. CDR1 is KGHSH, CDR2 LQKENI, per germline. The CDR3: CASSPRTGDSYEQYF. The CDR3 region has the DNA TGTGCCAGCTCACCAAGGACAGGGGATTCCTACGAGCAGTACTTC.

The DNA of the CDR3 is TGTGCCAGCTCACCAATGGGACAGGGAATAGGAACTGAAGCTTTCTTT. This encodes CASSPMGQGIGTEAFF. This chain connects TRBV18 to TRBJ1-1, with TRBD1 matching 9 bases. Germline trimming cut 2 bases from V and 5 bases from J; bases unmatched to any gene: 9. The germline V gene has CDR1 KGHSH and CDR2 LQKENI. CDR3 size: 16 residues.

This clone was picked up a small number of times. This chain joins TRBV5-4 and TRBJ2-1, with TRBD1 matching over 11 bases. Germline CDR1 and CDR2: SGHNT and YYREEE (reference sequence). The CDR3 is 15 residues long. With 3 bases clipped from V and 7 bases from J, the junction kept 6 bases outside the gene matches. The CDR3 protein is CASSWPGTGGNEQFF. The DNA for the CDR3 is TGTGCCAGCAGCTGGCCCGGGACAGGGGGTAATGAGCAGTTCTTC.

The chain carries TRBV27 and TRBJ2-7; TRBD2 matches at 9 bases. This CDR3 has 14 residues. Trimming at V came to 6 bases and at J to 6 bases, leaving 9 bases not matched to a gene. Germline-derived CDR1 and CDR2 are MNHEY and SMNVEV (reference sequence). The CDR3 DNA follows: TGTGCCAGCAGGACAGCGGGAGGTGATGGCGAGCAGTACTTC. It yields the protein CASRTAGGDGEQYF.

The genes are TRBV3-1 (or the pseudogene TRBV3-2) and TRBJ2-1, with 12 nucleotides matching TRBD2. The CDR3 spans 14 residues. The ends lost 4 bases at V and 10 bases at J; junction bases unmatched: 5. CDR1 is LGHDT, CDR2 YNNKEL, per germline (reference sequence). The CDR3 region is CASSLLAGGGEQFF. In nucleotides, the CDR3 is TGTGCCAGCAGCCTACTAGCGGGAGGAGGGGAGCAGTTCTTC.

This clone was counted a single time. This chain uses TRBV5-1 with TRBJ1-2; 10 nucleotides align to TRBD1. The germline V gene has CDR1 SGHRS and CDR2 YFSETQ. There are 17 residues in the CDR3. With 2 bases clipped from V and 4 bases from J, the junction kept 11 bases outside the gene matches. The CDR3 DNA reads as TGCGCCAGCAGCTTACAACCGGGACAGGGGTATGGCTATGGCTACACCTTC. Residues: CASSLQPGQGYGYGYTF.

The chain carries TRBV19 and TRBJ1-5; 9 bases line up with TRBD1. V gave up 5 bases and J gave up 5 bases; unmatched junction bases: 19. This CDR3 is built from 19 residues. Germline assignment: CDR1 LNHDA and CDR2 SQIVND (reference sequence). In nucleotides, the CDR3 is TGTGCCAGTAGTGGAACACGCACCACAGGGGACAGGGTGGATCAGCCCCAGCATTTT. This codes for CASSGTRTTGDRVDQPQHF.

The chain combines TRBV3-1 (or the pseudogene TRBV3-2) with TRBJ1-2; no definite D call. Trimming took off 2 bases at V and 8 bases at J, with 9 bases between the two ends. The CDR3 totals 12 residues. Germline CDR1 reads LGHDT; CDR2 reads YNNKEL (reference sequence). Here the CDR3 DNA reads TGTGCCAGCAGCCAATACTTTTCAGGCTACACCTTC. Protein product: CASSQYFSGYTF.

This clone was observed once. The chain is built from TRBV7-9 and TRBJ2-1; 10 bases are a match to TRBD2. The germline V gene encodes CDR1 SEHNR and CDR2 FQNEAQ (reference sequence). The CDR3 runs 14 residues. The J segment lost 5 bases and the V segment lost 3 bases, leaving 1 base of the junction unmatched. CDR3 DNA: TGTGCCAGCAGCTTTAGCGGGGGGAACAATGAGCAGTTCTTC. This sequence encodes CASSFSGGNNEQFF.

This chain joins TRBV6-2 or TRBV6-3 and TRBJ1-2; TRBD1 matches at 8 bases. Trimming at V came to 6 bases and at J to 9 bases, leaving 9 bases not matched to a gene. Germline values: CDR1 MNHEY, CDR2 SVGEGT. The CDR3 is 13 residues long. The CDR3 region is CASSLGRQGSYTF. In nucleotides, the CDR3 is TGTGCCAGCAGCCTAGGGCGACAGGGGAGCTACACCTTC.

The V gene is TRBV18, the J gene TRBJ1-4; D perhaps matches TRBD1 (6 bases). V was cut by 1 base and J by 5 bases, with 11 bases left in between. The CDR3 length is 15 residues. CDR1 is KGHSH and CDR2 is LQKENI in the germline V gene. CDR3 coding DNA: TGTGCCAGCTCACCACTGGACAGCCTAAATGAAAAACTGTTTTTT. It translates to CASSPLDSLNEKLFF.